The T cell receptor beta chain described here comes from a study of regulatory and conventional T cells in RAG deficiency. General study results and limits: Shannon entropy was markedly lower and Simpson indices higher in RAG-deficient patients than control T-cell subsets. In Omenn syndrome, Treg and Tconv repertoires overlapped >75%. Omenn CD25-high CD127-low cells may be activated cells, not true Tregs.

Per the germline V gene, CDR1 is MDHEN and CDR2 is SYDVKM. Trimming took 2 bases from V and 6 from J; bases not matched to a gene: 11. The CDR3 covers 16 residues. Comment on this clone: What it binds is not known.

Genomic DNA came from blood conventional CD4+ T cells gated CD25-low CD127-high. Libraries were prepared by immunoSEQ multiplex PCR; TCRdb keeps only in-frame clonotypes and omits some of them. The sample includes under 45,000 clones, more than 75% of them seen just once. The sample also formed part of further work on regulatory T cells. That source adds: The PCR used 52 TRBV and 13 TRBJ primers.

The sample taken for sequencing was CD4+ effector T cells sorted from blood. V usage is TRBV28 and J usage is TRBJ1-2, with 8 bases fitting TRBD1. The TCR sequence derives from a human donor in good health. The CDR3 protein is CASSLEVRGQSHGYTF. The CDR3 DNA is TGTGCCAGCAGTTTAGAGGTCAGGGGGCAGAGTCATGGCTACACCTTC.